The 32 T cell receptor beta chains below come from one sample, sequenced in a study of T cells in Graves' hyperthyroidism and ophthalmopathy. Amplified regions were TCR beta CDR3 sequences from RNA transcripts. In the first-round RT-PCR of the TCR CDR3, the HTBI primer set was used. TCRdb re-analysed the multiplex PCR reads in MiXCR, keeping a single row per CDR3 protein. The sample includes hundreds of thousands of distinct CDR3 sequences, 15% to 20% seen only once; the top ten take about 51%. The sample was blood. These receptors were collected from an older woman with Graves' ophthalmopathy.

This chain uses TRBV9 with TRBJ2-1; D ambiguous. The CDR3 loop spans 15 amino acids. The ends were cut back, 1 base at V and 5 bases at J, with 13 bases in the middle. The germline V gene encodes CDR1 SGDLS and CDR2 YYNGEE. The DNA for the CDR3 is TGTGCCAGCAGCGTAACGGTCGGAACAGACAATGAGCAGTTCTTC. This translates into CASSVTVGTDNEQFF.

This clonotype was seen more than once but under ten times. This sequence joins TRBV12-5 and TRBJ2-1, with D perhaps being TRBD1 or TRBD2 (5 bases each). The CDR3 spans 16 residues. From germline, CDR1 is LGHNT and CDR2 FRNRAP. The V and J ends lost 2 bases and 4 bases respectively, with 15 bases between them. The CDR3 reads CASGLPSGRGYNEQFF. In DNA, the CDR3 is TGTGCTAGTGGTTTGCCATCAGGGCGCGGGTACAATGAGCAGTTCTTC.

V gene TRBV4-1 combines with J gene TRBJ2-3; 11 bases agree with TRBD2. The CDR3 has 20 amino acids. CDR1 and CDR2 from the germline V gene are MGHRA and YSYEKL. Unmatched junction bases numbered 21, after V lost 5 bases and J lost 5 bases. CDR3 coding DNA: TGCGCCAGCAGCTCCGGTGGGGGACTAGCGGAGGCGGGAGTCGGAGATACGCAGTATTTT. Its protein product is CASSSGGGLAEAGVGDTQYF.

This clonotype was recorded at least ten times. The chain employs TRBV11-2 and TRBJ1-4; D unresolved. CDR1 and CDR2 (germline): SGHAT, FQNNGV. Trimming removed 0 bases at V and 8 bases at J, with 16 bases between. The CDR3 runs to 16 residues. The CDR3 here is CASSLDPAGRPEKLFF. The CDR3 DNA reads as TGTGCCAGCAGCTTAGATCCCGCAGGCCGGCCGGAAAAACTGTTTTTT.

V usage is TRBV19 and J usage is TRBJ2-5; 12 nucleotides match TRBD1. The germline V gene encodes CDR1 LNHDA and CDR2 SQIVND (reference sequence). V lost 0 bases, J lost 6 bases, and 5 bases stayed unmatched. CDR3 length: 16 residues. The CDR3 DNA follows: TGTGCCAGTAGTATAGATTGGGGACAGGGGGCGAAGACCCAGTACTTC. Translated: CASSIDWGQGAKTQYF.

At least ten counts were recorded for this clonotype. V is TRBV2 and J is TRBJ2-1, with D perhaps matching TRBD1 (6 bases). Trimming left V 3 bases short and J 9 bases short, with 18 bases between. This CDR3 has 15 residues. Germline CDR1 SNHLY, CDR2 FYNNEI. The CDR3 coding sequence is TGTGCCAGCAGTGATTCCGGGACACTAAGTCTTGAGCAGTTCTTC. Protein product: CASSDSGTLSLEQFF. The complete variable domain, with remaining parts taken from reference TRBV2 and TRBJ2-1, reads EPEVTQTPSHQVTQMGQEVILRCVPISNHLYFYWYRQILGQKVEFLVSFYNNEISEKSEIFDDQFSVERPDGSNFTLKIRSTKLEDSAMYFCASSDSGTLSLEQFFGPGTRLTVL.

This clonotype was recorded many times. The CDR3 DNA follows: TGTGCCACCAGCAGAGATTATTCGGGGACAGGCTATGGCTACACCTTC. It codes for CATSRDYSGTGYGYTF. V and J are TRBV15 and TRBJ1-2, with 8 bases aligning to TRBD1. Trimming cost V 0 bases and J 4 bases; bases outside gene matches: 7. The CDR3 covers 16 residues. Germline-derived CDR1 and CDR2 are LNHNV and YYDKDF (reference sequence).

This clonotype was picked up many times. The chain uses TRBV2 and TRBJ2-3, with TRBD2 matching 13 bases. J was trimmed by 14 bases and V by 7 bases; bases with no gene match: 12. The length of the CDR3 is 14 residues. Germline CDR1 SNHLY, CDR2 FYNNEI. CDR3 protein: CASIQHETSGGTYF. CDR3 nucleotide sequence: TGTGCCAGCATTCAACACGAGACTAGCGGGGGGACGTATTTT.

This clonotype was observed many times. The genes are TRBV11-2 and TRBJ2-3; 7 bases fit TRBD2. Unmatched junction bases numbered 5, after V lost 1 base and J lost 4 bases. CDR1 SGHAT and CDR2 FQNNGV come from the germline V gene. This CDR3 spans 15 amino acids. Here the CDR3 reads CASSLAERGPDTQYF. DNA for the CDR3: TGTGCCAGCAGCTTAGCGGAGCGGGGCCCAGATACGCAGTATTTT.

V gene TRBV5-1 combines with J gene TRBJ2-1, with TRBD1 matching over 8 bases. The CDR3 runs 16 residues. Germline CDR1 SGHRS, CDR2 YFSETQ. J lost 5 bases, V lost 2 bases, and 9 bases had no gene match. This CDR3 is CASSLGRTGPHNEQFF. The DNA for the CDR3 is TGCGCCAGCAGCTTAGGAAGGACAGGGCCTCACAATGAGCAGTTCTTC.

The chain uses TRBV7-2 and TRBJ2-1; D remains unclear. The V end was cut by 5 bases, the J end by 3 bases, with 14 bases between. Germline CDR1 SGHTA, CDR2 FQGNSA. CDR3 length equals 15 residues. The CDR3 bases are TGTGCCAGCAGCACGGACCCCTTTAACTACAATGAGCAGTTCTTC. Its protein is CASSTDPFNYNEQFF.

The V and J genes are TRBV28 and TRBJ2-3; TRBD2 agrees at 14 bases. The CDR3 loop spans 16 amino acids. The germline gives CDR1 MDHEN, CDR2 SYDVKM. J gave up 8 bases and V 5 bases, and 9 bases lay outside the gene matches. CDR3 nucleotide sequence: TGTGCCAGCAGTCCAGGACTAGCGGGAGGCCGCGGTACGCAGTATTTT. This codes for CASSPGLAGGRGTQYF.

The chain links TRBV6-9 to TRBJ2-3; D not resolved. Trimming removed 4 bases at V and 2 bases at J, with 13 bases between. The CDR3 runs 15 residues. Germline-derived CDR1 and CDR2 are MNHGY and SVAAGI. This CDR3 is CASSLLLTHTDTQYF. CDR3 bases: TGTGCCAGCAGTTTATTACTTACCCACACAGATACGCAGTATTTT.

This clonotype has a count of ten or more. The chain recombines TRBV9 with TRBJ2-2; D is possibly TRBD2 (6 bases). V was cut by 3 bases and J by 5 bases, with 14 bases left in between. The CDR3 has 15 residues. The V gene's germline CDR1 is SGDLS and CDR2 YYNGEE. This CDR3 reads CASSAHIGGTGELFF. CDR3 DNA: TGTGCCAGCAGCGCCCACATTGGGGGGACCGGGGAGCTGTTTTTT.

This clonotype has at least ten counts. The chain uses TRBV6-2 or TRBV6-3 and TRBJ1-1; 7 bases agree with TRBD1. The CDR3 is 13 amino acids. CDR1 and CDR2 from the germline V gene are MNHEY and SVGEGT. The junction had 8 bases not matched to a gene; V was cut back by 6 bases and J by 7 bases. The CDR3 loop reads CASSSNRDSEAFF. CDR3 sequence (DNA): TGTGCCAGCAGCTCAAACCGGGACAGTGAAGCTTTCTTT.

Ten or more counts support this clonotype. CDR3 DNA sequence: TGTGCCAGCAGTTACGGGACCCGAGGGGGAGAGCAGTTCTTC. Protein product: CASSYGTRGGEQFF. This rearrangement joins TRBV12-3 or TRBV12-4 to TRBJ2-1, with a possible D match to TRBD1 (6 bases). The CDR3 has 14 amino acids. With 4 bases removed from V and 10 bases from J, the gap between germline ends came to 17 bases.

This clonotype was recorded at least ten times. The genes are TRBV7-2 and TRBJ2-3, with no clear D. From germline, CDR1 is SGHTA and CDR2 FQGNSA. This CDR3 spans 13 amino acids. V was clipped by 3 bases and J by 1 base, with 5 bases between them. CDR3 in amino acids: CASSFGRTDTQYF. CDR3 in DNA: TGTGCCAGCAGCTTTGGACGCACAGATACGCAGTATTTT. Full variable domain (missing parts from reference TRBV7-2 and TRBJ2-3): GAGVSQSPSNKVTEKGKDVELRCDPISGHTALYWYRQSLGQGLEFLIYFQGNSAPDKSGLPSDRFSAERTGGSVSTLTIQRTQQEDSAVYLCASSFGRTDTQYFGPGTRLTVL.

Comment on this clonotype: With a much larger clone just one base away, this may be a read error. This rearrangement joins TRBV3-1 to TRBJ2-3; 9 bases line up with TRBD1. The CDR3 spans 14 residues. CDR1 and CDR2 from the germline V gene are LGHDT and YNNKEL (reference sequence). CDR3 region: CASSGTGWTDTRYF. CDR3 bases: TGTGCCAGCAGCGGGACAGGGTGGACAGATACGCGGTATTTT.

This clonotype was seen many times. The J gene is TRBJ2-3, the V gene TRBV20-1; the D gene is possibly TRBD1 (6 bases). CDR3 length: 14 residues. Germline CDR1 is DFQATT and CDR2 is SNEGSKA (reference sequence). V lost 6 bases, J lost 0 bases, and 13 bases lay in between. CDR3 nucleotide sequence: TGCAGTGCCACCACTCAGGGGAGCACAGATACGCAGTATTTT. It is translated as CSATTQGSTDTQYF.

Many counts were recorded for this clonotype. J is TRBJ2-7 and V is TRBV20-1; tentatively, D is TRBD2 (5 bases). Trimming removed 8 bases at V and 2 bases at J, with 13 bases between. Germline CDR1 is DFQATT and CDR2 is SNEGSKA (reference sequence). The CDR3 spans 12 residues. The CDR3 is CSTRRQAYEQYF. CDR3 nucleotide sequence: TGCAGTACCAGGAGGCAGGCCTACGAGCAGTACTTC.

The chain recombines TRBV25-1 with TRBJ2-3; 7 bases align to TRBD1. V trimming: 2 bases; J trimming: 1 base; junction bases outside the gene matches: 6. The germline gives CDR1 MGHDK, CDR2 SYGVNS. CDR3 length equals 16 residues. This chain's CDR3 is CASSEPRQGRTDTQYF. As DNA, the CDR3 is TGTGCCAGCAGTGAACCTCGACAGGGCCGCACAGATACGCAGTATTTT. The full variable domain, in which reference TRBV25-1 and TRBJ2-3 provide the parts outside the CDR3, is EADIYQTPRYLVIGTGKKITLECSQTMGHDKMYWYQQDPGMELHLIHYSYGVNSTEKGDLSSESTVSRIRTEHFPLTLESARPSHTSQYLCASSEPRQGRTDTQYFGPGTRLTVL.

This clonotype appeared many times. The chain uses TRBV11-2 and TRBJ2-7, with D perhaps TRBD1 or TRBD2 (5 bases each). CDR1 is SGHAT, CDR2 FQNNGV, per germline. The V gene lost 1 base and the J gene lost 3 bases, with 16 bases spanning the gap. The CDR3 is 16 amino acids. CDR3 sequence: CASSLVGTRMIYEQYF. The CDR3 coding sequence is TGTGCCAGCAGCTTAGTTGGGACGCGTATGATCTACGAGCAGTACTTC.

The V call is TRBV19, the J call TRBJ1-5; 8 nucleotides match TRBD1. V shed 4 bases, J shed 6 bases, and the junction held 8 bases outside the gene matches. Germline V CDR1 and CDR2: LNHDA, SQIVND (reference sequence). The CDR3 has 15 amino acids. CDR3 protein: CASSTQPGGTQPQHF. The DNA for the CDR3 is TGTGCCAGTAGTACCCAGCCAGGGGGCACTCAGCCCCAGCATTTT.

This clonotype was seen a handful of times. The chain combines TRBV6-2 or TRBV6-3 with TRBJ1-5; D gene uncertain. Germline V gives CDR1 MNHEY, CDR2 SVGEGT. The CDR3 contains 14 residues. Trimming shortened V by 6 bases and J by 6 bases, and 15 bases separated the two germline ends. The CDR3 region is CASRSFSGSQPQHF. Here the CDR3 DNA reads TGTGCCAGCAGATCCTTTTCTGGCTCTCAGCCCCAGCATTTT.

This sequence joins TRBV27 and TRBJ2-7; 8 bases map to TRBD1. This CDR3 spans 15 amino acids. J gave up 7 bases and V 6 bases, and 14 bases lay outside the gene matches. The germline V gene encodes CDR1 MNHEY and CDR2 SMNVEV (reference sequence). The CDR3 nucleotides are TGTGCCAGCAGCCCCCTCCGCAGGGGGCTTTTGGAGCAGTACTTC. This translates into CASSPLRRGLLEQYF.

CDR3 region: CASSSGTGGRYGYTF. In DNA, the CDR3 is TGTGCCAGCAGTTCGGGGACAGGGGGGAGATATGGCTACACCTTC. The gene calls are TRBV12-3 or TRBV12-4 and TRBJ1-2, with 11 bases lining up with TRBD1. Trimming at V came to 4 bases and at J to 5 bases, leaving 6 bases not matched to a gene. The CDR3 is 15 amino acids.

Details on this clonotype: A much larger clone is a single base away; this may be a read error. The rearrangement uses TRBV5-1 and TRBJ2-3; perhaps TRBD1 as D (5 bases). Trimming shortened V by 1 base and J by 0 bases, and 9 bases separated the two germline ends. Per the germline V gene, CDR1 is SGHRS and CDR2 is YFSETQ. The CDR3 is 15 residues long. The CDR3 loop reads CASSLRQTSTDTQYF. Written as DNA, the CDR3 is TGCGCCAGCAGCTTGAGACAGACTAGCACAGATACGCAGTATTTT.

The sample holds many counts of this clonotype. The chain recombines TRBV3-1 with TRBJ1-4; the D is unclear. Germline V gene lookup returns CDR1 LGHDT and CDR2 YNNKEL (reference sequence). The V gene lost 1 base and the J gene lost 3 bases, with 0 bases spanning the gap. The CDR3 consists of 12 residues. The DNA of the CDR3 is TGTGCCAGCAGCCAAGCTAATGAAAAACTGTTTTTT. It yields the protein CASSQANEKLFF.

This clonotype was counted a few times. The rearrangement joins TRBV4-2 to TRBJ2-7; 8 bases align to TRBD1. V was pared by 1 base and J by 0 bases, with 8 bases of the junction left unmatched. Looked up from germline, CDR1 is LGHNA and CDR2 is YNFKEQ. The CDR3 loop spans 17 amino acids. CDR3 nucleotides: TGTGCCAGCAGCCAAGCCCTCGGCACAGGGGGCTCCTACGAGCAGTACTTC. Translating gives CASSQALGTGGSYEQYF.

The chain is built from TRBV9 and TRBJ2-5; D is unclear. The CDR3 has 14 residues. Germline V gives CDR1 SGDLS, CDR2 YYNGEE. V gave up 0 bases and J gave up 1 base, with 7 bases separating them. DNA for the CDR3: TGTGCCAGCAGCGTAGATCTGTCCCAAGAGACCCAGTACTTC. Amino acid sequence: CASSVDLSQETQYF.

This clonotype was recorded many times. The gene calls are TRBV6-1 and TRBJ2-7; possible D gene TRBD1, 6 bases. The CDR3 is 15 amino acids. Trimming stripped 4 bases from V and 2 bases from J, with 15 bases between. CDR1 is MNHNS and CDR2 is SASEGT in the germline V gene. In DNA, the CDR3 is TGTGCCAGCAGTGGTCCTGACAGGTCCGCCTACGAGCAGTACTTC. It specifies CASSGPDRSAYEQYF.

Comment on this clonotype: A much bigger clone sits one base away, suggesting this may be a read error. This chain uses TRBV10-3 with TRBJ1-4; 9 positions agree with TRBD1. Trimming cost V 4 bases and J 8 bases; bases outside gene matches: 5. Germline CDR1 and CDR2: ENHRY and SYGVKD. This CDR3 is 14 amino acids long. Here the CDR3 reads CAISGGQGEEKLFF. For the CDR3, the DNA is TGTGCCATCAGTGGGGGACAGGGAGAAGAAAAACTGTTTTTT.